This TCR beta chain comes out of a study of blood T cells in healthy people across ages (dated by TCRdb to 2014 to 2015). General notes on the study: In model experiments, template switching captured about one uniquely barcoded TCR beta cDNA molecule for every two T cells. The study measured age-related changes in TCR beta repertoire diversity using deep sequencing normalized with unique cDNA molecular identifiers. The donors were divided into four age groups: young (average about 15 years), middle-aged (roughly 40), aged (about 56) and long-lived (82). Two additional independent replicas of 1 million unique cDNA reads from the same blood draw were analyzed for two donors (one aged 18 to 29 and one aged 80 or older).

Details on this clonotype: Which antigen it targets is not known. No base quality information exists; no much larger clone differs at one position.

The approximately 40 donors, aged roughly 6 to 90 years, were systemically healthy Caucasian individuals from Russia. Each donor gave approximately 9.4 milliliters of peripheral blood, drawn into EDTA-treated Vacutainer tubes. Ficoll-Paque density-gradient centrifugation was used to isolate PBMCs, with at least 7 million per sample. Trizol reagent was used to extract total RNA from the PBMCs, yielding at least 6 micrograms per sample. For every donor, an aliquot of PBMCs went through flow cytometry to measure the percentages of naive CD45RAhigh/CD27high T cells. Study-level results and caveats: The long-lived group showed more naive CD4+ T cells, fewer expanded clones and increased TCR diversity than the aged group, suggesting age selection. Since profiling was done on bulk unsorted PBMCs, naive and antigen-experienced compartments could not be conclusively compared. As age increased, observed TCR beta diversity per million T cells dropped in a roughly linear way, and a significant reduction was already evident by age 40. Because the CMV infection status of the donors was unknown, age-related changes in expanded clonotypes may potentially have been confounded. There was a strong correlation between observed TCR beta diversity and the percentage of naive T cells measured by flow cytometry. Total diversity estimates from one million sequenced T cells were considered lower bounds and underestimates.

The CDR3, from cysteine to phenylalanine, totals 15 residues. Only the CDR3 portion is preserved as DNA: 45 bases, with reading frame beginning at the first base. Taken from the germline V gene, the CDR1 and CDR2 loops are MNHEY and SVGAGI. Deletion took 5 bases off V and 1 base off J, with a span of 14 bases between the germline ends. Receptor amplification or capture employed 5' RACE. Sequencing was carried out with an Illumina HiSeq 2500. The second PCR ran for about 6 to 11 cycles and used a J-beta primer mix along with a sample-barcoded 5' primer. A unique molecular identifier was introduced onto each TCR beta cDNA molecule by a template-switch 5' adaptor carrying 12 random nucleotides. Each sample yielded at least 2.5 million CDR3-containing paired-end reads. First-strand cDNA synthesis was performed from all RNA using the Mint cDNA synthesis kit, with priming by a TRBC-specific oligonucleotide. All cDNA was treated with uracil-DNA glycosylase and then went through a first 18-cycle PCR with the universal primers M1SS and BC2_uni_R. In the original analysis: For normalization, 1 million high-quality reads were randomly selected from each sample, with every read carrying a distinct molecular identifier. Instead of being binned into consensus sequences, reads that shared molecular identifiers were thrown out. MiTCR, set to a Q25 quality threshold and the strictest error-elimination algorithm, was used for CDR3 identification, clonotype clustering and error correction. A nonparametric unseen species model with Euler transformation was used to estimate a lower bound on total TCR beta diversity. TCRdb reworked the public reads: Q25 trimming with fastp, MiXCR clone assembly, productive beta chains retained. Here each entry gathers all rows of one CDR3 protein and keeps the most common genes and DNA. TCRdb, rather than the study authors, made the V and J calls. The sample table records roughly 550,000 distinct CDR3 sequences; less than 25% of these occur just once. The ten largest account for approximately 10% of the sample.

Separately, the same data were catalogued under a study of T cells of mothers and their children. As that second paper reports: The donors were nine systemically healthy Caucasian individuals, made up of three mothers and their six children. cDNA synthesis consumed the entire amount of extracted RNA, loaded at around 1.5 ug RNA in each 15 ul reaction. In the second PCR, the M1S primer introduced both the sample barcodes and 2-4 random nucleotides. More than 9 million TCR beta CDR3 reads were obtained from each mother, and about 3 million reads were obtained from each child. In both related and unrelated pairs, thymic selection shapes the output of TCR recombination in a similar way, with inherited differences having only a minor effect. Related mother-child pairs always showed normalized repertoire overlap that was slightly higher than in unrelated mother-child pairs, though the difference was never significant. No persistent microchimeric T cell clones were detected, at a sensitivity of roughly 96 clones per million clonotypes. To look for features that set related mother-child pairs apart from unrelated individuals, the researchers ran deep NGS to compare the TCR beta repertoires of mothers and children. Mothers averaged about 40 +/- 4 years of age and children averaged around 10 +/- 4 years. After adapter ligation with NEBNext reagents, the libraries were sequenced on Illumina HiSeq 2000 with 100+100 nt paired-end reads. Mother and child libraries were prepared a month apart and sequenced in separate runs to prevent cross-contamination. Between 500,000 and 2,000,000 distinct TCR beta clonotypes were identified per donor. Naive TCR beta clonotypes were estimated from low-frequency clonotypes matched to each donor's FACS-determined naive share, without sorting.

This chain is built from TRBV6-5 and TRBJ1-1; 5 matching bases give a weak D call of TRBD1. This sequence originates from a boy younger than 18 in good health. The specimen sequenced was blood. The CDR3 is CASSNWDQRNTEAFF. The DNA is TGTGCCAGCAGTAATTGGGACCAACGGAACACTGAAGCTTTCTTT.